This T cell receptor (beta chain) was identified in a study of shared T cell receptors in the human thymus. This clone was seen once. Per germline, CDR1 ENHRY and CDR2 SYGVKD. Deletions cut 1 base from V and 1 base from J, with 19 bases between. This CDR3 comprises 18 residues. The repertoire was sequenced with immunoSEQ multiplex PCR; TCRdb's copy has only in-frame clones and lacks some. The sample yields about 660,000 clones, roughly 90% seen once. This sample also appeared in a second study, on human thymus T cells. From that report: Among the donors, all were healthy Finnish infants having corrective surgery for congenital heart defects. Thymic tissue was derived from resections collected during corrective heart surgery. Thymic and blood repertoires seemed to show skewed V and J gene use. Related research reported highly overlapping thymic repertoires among unrelated individuals.

V is TRBV10-3 and J is TRBJ2-5, with D possibly matching TRBD1 (5 bases). The origin of this receptor is a boy under three years old with a congenital heart defect. The sample consisted of thymocytes. The CDR3 bases are TGTGCCATCAGTGAGTTGGGGCTACAGGCCCCTTCCCAAGAGACCCAGTACTTC. Translated, it gives CAISELGLQAPSQETQYF.